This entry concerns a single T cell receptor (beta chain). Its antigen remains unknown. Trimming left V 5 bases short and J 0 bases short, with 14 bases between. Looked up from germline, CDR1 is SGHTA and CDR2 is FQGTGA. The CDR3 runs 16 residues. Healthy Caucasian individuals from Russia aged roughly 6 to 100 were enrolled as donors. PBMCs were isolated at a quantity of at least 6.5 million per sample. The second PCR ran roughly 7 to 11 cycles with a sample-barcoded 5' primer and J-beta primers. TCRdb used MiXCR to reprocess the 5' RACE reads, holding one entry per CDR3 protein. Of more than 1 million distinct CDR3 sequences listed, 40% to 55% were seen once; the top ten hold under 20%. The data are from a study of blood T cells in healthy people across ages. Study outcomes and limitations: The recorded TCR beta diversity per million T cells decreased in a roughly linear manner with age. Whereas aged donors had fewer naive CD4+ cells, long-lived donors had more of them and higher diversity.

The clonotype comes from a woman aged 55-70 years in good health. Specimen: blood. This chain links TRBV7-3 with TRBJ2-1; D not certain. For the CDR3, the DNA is TGTGCCAGCAGCCCAAGTACCTACAGCTCCTACAATGAGCAGTTCTTC. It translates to CASSPSTYSSYNEQFF. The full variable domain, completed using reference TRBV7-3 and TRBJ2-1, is GAGVSQTPSNKVTEKGKYVELRCDPISGHTALYWYRQSLGQGPEFLIYFQGTGAADDSGLPNDRFFAVRPEGSVSTLKIQRTERGDSAVYLCASSPSTYSSYNEQFFGPGTRLTVL.